The 6 T cell receptor beta chains below all came from one sample that was sequenced in a study of T cell responses to AZD1222 COVID-19 vaccine. This table comes from immunoSEQ multiplex PCR, and its TCRdb copy is limited to in-frame clones, with some not included. The sample contains 150,000 or so clones, about nine tenths of which appear only once. The sequenced sample was peripheral blood, obtained on day 0 of AZD1222 vaccination. The source is an adult in good health.

This rearrangement joins TRBV7-3 to TRBJ2-1; D could derive from TRBD1 or TRBD2 (6 bases each). The ends were cut back, 5 bases at V and 2 bases at J, with 13 bases in the middle. This CDR3 region has 15 residues. Germline values: CDR1 SGHTA, CDR2 FQGTGA. The CDR3 here is CASSRGGSPYNEQFF. The DNA for the CDR3 is TGTGCCAGCAGCAGAGGGGGGAGTCCCTACAATGAGCAGTTCTTC.

The V and J genes are TRBV9 and TRBJ2-1, with a weak D call TRBD2 (6 bases). Per germline, CDR1 SGDLS and CDR2 YYNGEE. The V end was cut by 4 bases, the J end by 4 bases, with 15 bases between. The CDR3 extends over 15 amino acids. CDR3 residues: CASSPGWDSYNEQFF. In nucleotides, the CDR3 is TGTGCCAGCAGCCCTGGGTGGGACTCTTACAATGAGCAGTTCTTC. The full variable domain, rest sourced from reference TRBV9 and TRBJ2-1, is DSGVTQTPKHLITATGQRVTLRCSPRSGDLSVYWYQQSLDQGLQFLIQYYNGEERAKGNILERFSAQQFPDLHSELNLSSLELGDSALYFCASSPGWDSYNEQFFGPGTRLTVL.

CDR3 nucleotide sequence: TGTGCCAGCAGCCCAGAGGGACTACCCTCAGATACGCAGTATTTT. Its protein is CASSPEGLPSDTQYF. The chain carries TRBV7-3 and TRBJ2-3; TRBD2 matches at 7 bases. Germline V gene sequence: CDR1 SGHTA, CDR2 FQGTGA. With V trimmed by 5 bases and J by 4 bases, 9 bases remained unmatched. The CDR3 is 15 amino acids. The variable domain in full, with the rest retrieved from reference TRBV7-3 and TRBJ2-3, is GAGVSQTPSNKVTEKGKYVELRCDPISGHTALYWYRQSLGQGPEFLIYFQGTGAADDSGLPNDRFFAVRPEGSVSTLKIQRTERGDSAVYLCASSPEGLPSDTQYFGPGTRLTVL.

The V and J genes are TRBV7-9 and TRBJ1-4, with D tentatively TRBD1 (6 bases). The CDR3 extends over 15 amino acids. CDR1 and CDR2 from the germline V gene are SEHNR and FQNEAQ (reference sequence). The V end was cut by 2 bases, the J end by 5 bases, with 12 bases between. The CDR3 loop is CASSLYSQGNEKLFF. CDR3 coding DNA: TGTGCCAGCAGCTTATACTCGCAGGGGAATGAAAAACTGTTTTTT.

The chain combines TRBV28 with TRBJ1-2; D ambiguous. This CDR3 is 13 amino acids long. Germline V CDR1 and CDR2: MDHEN, SYDVKM. Trimming stripped 5 bases from V and 1 base from J, with 8 bases between. Written as DNA, the CDR3 is TGTGCCAGCAGTCCCGTGTATAACTATGGCTACACCTTC. Its translation: CASSPVYNYGYTF.

The CDR3 DNA sequence: TGTGCCAGCAGCTTACAACTGATGAACACTGAAGCTTTCTTT. It codes for CASSLQLMNTEAFF. The rearrangement uses TRBV7-8 and TRBJ1-1; D is uncertain. Trimming removed 2 bases from V and 0 bases from J, with 7 bases in between. CDR1 and CDR2 from the germline V gene are SGHVS and FQNEAQ. The CDR3 covers 14 residues.